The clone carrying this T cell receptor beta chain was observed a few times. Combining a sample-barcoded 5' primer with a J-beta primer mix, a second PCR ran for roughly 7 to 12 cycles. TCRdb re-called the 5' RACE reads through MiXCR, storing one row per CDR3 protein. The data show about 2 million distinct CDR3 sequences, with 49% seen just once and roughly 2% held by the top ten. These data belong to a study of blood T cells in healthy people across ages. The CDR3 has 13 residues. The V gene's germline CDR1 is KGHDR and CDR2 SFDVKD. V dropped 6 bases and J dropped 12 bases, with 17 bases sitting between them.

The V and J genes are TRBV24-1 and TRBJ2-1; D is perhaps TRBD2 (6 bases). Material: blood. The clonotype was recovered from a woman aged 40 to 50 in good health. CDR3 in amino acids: CATSSGLGVAQFF. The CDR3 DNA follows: TGTGCCACCAGTTCGGGACTGGGTGTTGCGCAGTTCTTC.